The 31 T cell receptor beta chains listed next were all sequenced from one sample in a study of technical replicates of blood from a handful of donors. Profiled with immunoSEQ multiplex PCR; TCRdb holds only in-frame clones, not every one. The sample shows over 55,000 clones, about 95% of them seen only once. Sample: PBMCs. The source is a human donor in good health. Some clones in this sample may be carry-over from other donors' samples.

V and J are TRBV4-1 and TRBJ1-1; D unclear. Between the trimmed V and J ends, which lost 1 base and 6 bases, there was a span of 9 bases. The CDR3 spans 13 residues. In germline, CDR1 is MGHRA, CDR2 YSYEKL. CDR3 residues: CASSQAGIPEAFF. The CDR3 DNA reads TGCGCCAGCAGCCAAGCCGGGATACCTGAAGCTTTCTTT.

This chain links TRBV9 with TRBJ2-1, with a possible D match to TRBD2 (5 bases). The germline V and J ends were trimmed by 0 bases and 2 bases, with 12 bases remaining between them. Germline V lookup: CDR1 SGDLS, CDR2 YYNGEE. This CDR3 has 16 amino acids. The CDR3 is CASSVAREWAYNEQFF. The CDR3 coding sequence is TGTGCCAGCAGCGTAGCGAGGGAGTGGGCCTACAATGAGCAGTTCTTC.

This chain uses TRBV5-6 with TRBJ2-1, with 7 bases fitting TRBD2. V was pared by 5 bases and J by 5 bases, with 7 bases of the junction left unmatched. Germline CDR1 is SGHDT and CDR2 is YYEEEE. CDR3 size: 14 residues. CDR3 loop: CASRWEGRNNEQFF. The CDR3 DNA reads as TGTGCCAGCAGGTGGGAGGGGAGGAACAATGAGCAGTTCTTC.

The DNA for the CDR3 is TGTGCCAGCAGCGTAGCCGGGGGGCCCACTGAAGCTTTCTTT. This translates into CASSVAGGPTEAFF. V is TRBV9 and J is TRBJ1-1, with D possibly being TRBD1 (6 bases). The CDR3 is 14 residues long. Germline V gene sequence: CDR1 SGDLS, CDR2 YYNGEE. The ends were cut back, 0 bases at V and 4 bases at J, with 10 bases in the middle.

This chain links TRBV25-1 with TRBJ1-2; 9 nucleotides align to TRBD1. Germline loops: CDR1 MGHDK, CDR2 SYGVNS. The CDR3 has 13 amino acids. V was pared by 6 bases and J by 4 bases, with 3 bases of the junction left unmatched. CDR3: CASRTGGAYGYTF. The CDR3 DNA sequence: TGTGCCAGCAGAACAGGGGGCGCCTATGGCTACACCTTC.

This clone was picked up one time. The chain recombines TRBV9 with TRBJ2-6, with D possibly matching TRBD1 (6 bases). Germline assignment: CDR1 SGDLS and CDR2 YYNGEE. This CDR3 is built from 15 residues. Trimming removed 2 bases from V and 0 bases from J, with 6 bases in between. The DNA of the CDR3 is TGTGCCAGCAGCGTGGGACACTCTGGGGCCAACGTCCTGACTTTC. Its translation is CASSVGHSGANVLTF.

V and J are TRBV13 and TRBJ2-3; TRBD2 matches 8 bases. V trimming: 4 bases; J trimming: 1 base; junction bases outside the gene matches: 7. The V gene's germline CDR1 is PRHDT and CDR2 FYEKMQ (reference sequence). This CDR3 region has 16 residues. The DNA for the CDR3 is TGTGCCAGCAGCTACGGCCAAGCGGGAGGCACAGATACGCAGTATTTT. Amino acids: CASSYGQAGGTDTQYF.

The chain is built from TRBV7-8 and TRBJ2-3, with TRBD2 identical over 8 bases. The junction had 4 bases not matched to a gene; V was cut back by 10 bases and J by 1 base. CDR3 size: 13 residues. Germline CDR1 and CDR2: SGHVS and FQNEAQ. CDR3 nucleotides: TGTGCCATGGCGGGGGGACGCACAGATACGCAGTATTTT. Translating it yields CAMAGGRTDTQYF.

J is TRBJ1-2 and V is TRBV21-1. TRBV21-1 is flagged as a pseudogene. CDR3 length equals 17 residues. CDR3 sequence reads: CASSKVGVGKRWDGYTF. The CDR3 region has the DNA TGTGCCAGCAGCAAAGTTGGGGTCGGGAAGAGGTGGGATGGCTACACCTTC.

In its sample, this clone was seen once. This chain joins TRBV6-5 and TRBJ2-7; D is possibly TRBD2 (7 bases). Per the germline V gene, CDR1 is MNHEY and CDR2 is SVGAGI. The CDR3 sequence is 16 residues long. The germline V and J ends were trimmed by 4 bases and 3 bases, with 19 bases remaining between them. The CDR3 DNA is TGTGCCAGCAGTTCCGAACTAGCGCCAGGGGTCTACGAGCAGTACTTC. Protein: CASSSELAPGVYEQYF.

The CDR3 coding sequence is TGTGCCAGCAGCTTAGCGGGGGGCTACACCGGGGAGCTGTTTTTT. It specifies CASSLAGGYTGELFF. The chain uses TRBV13 and TRBJ2-2, with D perhaps matching TRBD2 (7 bases). Germline assignment: CDR1 PRHDT and CDR2 FYEKMQ (reference sequence). The V gene lost 1 base and the J gene lost 3 bases, with 9 bases spanning the gap. CDR3 length: 15 residues. Supplemented by reference TRBV13 and TRBJ2-2, the full variable domain reads AAGVIQSPRHLIKEKRETATLKCYPIPRHDTVYWYQQGPGQDPQFLISFYEKMQSDKGSIPDRFSAQQFSDYHSELNMSSLELGDSALYFCASSLAGGYTGELFFGEGSRLTVL.

This sequence joins TRBV6-1 and TRBJ2-7; a weak D match, TRBD1 (5 bases). This CDR3 contains 14 residues. Trimming left V 10 bases short and J 3 bases short, with 19 bases between. Germline V CDR1 and CDR2: MNHNS, SASEGT. The CDR3 region is CATLMGPFDYEQYF. The CDR3 bases are TGTGCCACACTTATGGGGCCGTTTGACTACGAGCAGTACTTC.

This chain uses TRBV18 with TRBJ2-3, with D tentatively TRBD2 (5 bases). Deletions cut 2 bases from V and 0 bases from J, with 15 bases between. Germline V gene data show CDR1 as KGHSH and CDR2 as LQKENI. This CDR3 is built from 17 residues. Written as DNA, the CDR3 is TGTGCCAGCTCACCAAGGAGCGGCACAGAGAGCACAGATACGCAGTATTTT. Protein sequence: CASSPRSGTESTDTQYF.

The rearrangement uses TRBV21-1 and TRBJ2-7; the D call in the table, TRBD1, was not verified against the DNA. TRBV21-1 is deemed a pseudogene. This CDR3 contains 17 residues. For the CDR3, the DNA is TGTGCCAGCAGCAAGTTGGGCAGGTCTCTGGGTTCCTACGAGCAGTACTTC. Translating gives CASSKLGRSLGSYEQYF.

The chain carries TRBV11-1 and TRBJ1-6, with D maybe TRBD1 (6 bases). This CDR3 spans 16 amino acids. V lost 7 bases, J lost 0 bases, and 13 bases lay in between. Germline V gene data show CDR1 as SGHAT and CDR2 as FQDESV (reference sequence). The CDR3 DNA reads TGTGCCAGCACCGGGACACCGAGCTCCTATAATTCACCCCTCCACTTT. It specifies CASTGTPSSYNSPLHF. Using reference TRBV11-1 and TRBJ1-6 for the parts outside the CDR3, the full variable domain is EAEVAQSPRYKITEKSQAVAFWCDPISGHATLYWYRQILGQGPELLVQFQDESVVDDSQLPKDRFSAERLKGVDSTLKIQPAELGDSAMYLCASTGTPSSYNSPLHFGNGTRLTVT.

The rearrangement joins TRBV4-1 to TRBJ1-2, with D perhaps TRBD1 (5 bases). Trimming took off 0 bases at V and 8 bases at J, with 16 bases between the two ends. The CDR3 has 15 amino acids. In germline, CDR1 is MGHRA, CDR2 YSYEKL. As DNA, the CDR3 is TGCGCCAGCAGCCAAGAATCTACCAGGGCCGGAGGCTACACCTTC. Residues: CASSQESTRAGGYTF.

The chain links TRBV4-3 to TRBJ2-3; TRBD2 aligns across 8 bases. CDR3 length equals 17 residues. Trimming cost V 1 base and J 0 bases; bases outside gene matches: 6. From germline, CDR1 is LGHNA and CDR2 YSLEER. The CDR3 bases are TGCGCCAGCAGCCAAGGGGCGGGGGGACTTAGCACAGATACGCAGTATTTT. Translating it yields CASSQGAGGLSTDTQYF.

CDR3 coding DNA: TGTGCCAGCAGCTTAGGGGCAGGCAATCAGCCCCAGCATTTT. It translates to CASSLGAGNQPQHF. V gene TRBV7-2 combines with J gene TRBJ1-5; D is unclear. The germline gives CDR1 SGHTA, CDR2 FQGNSA. Between the trimmed V and J ends, which lost 1 base and 2 bases, there was a span of 6 bases. The CDR3 has 14 amino acids.

V usage is TRBV2 and J usage is TRBJ1-1; D unclear. Trimming removed 8 bases at V and 4 bases at J, with 17 bases between. The CDR3 is 14 residues long. Looked up from germline, CDR1 is SNHLY and CDR2 is FYNNEI. The CDR3 region is CASSRTASSTEAFF. CDR3 nucleotide sequence: TGTGCCAGCTCCAGGACTGCCTCCAGCACTGAAGCTTTCTTT.

This chain connects TRBV15 to TRBJ2-7, with D tentatively TRBD2 (7 bases). Trimming removed 0 bases at V and 2 bases at J, with 14 bases between. Per the germline V gene, CDR1 is LNHNV and CDR2 is YYDKDF (reference sequence). The CDR3 is 16 amino acids. The CDR3 DNA reads as TGTGCCACCAGCAGAGATCGAAAGGGGGGGGCCTACGAGCAGTACTTC. Translated: CATSRDRKGGAYEQYF.

V is TRBV19 and J is TRBJ1-4; the D is unclear. Germline values: CDR1 LNHDA, CDR2 SQIVND (reference sequence). The CDR3 covers 13 residues. The germline V and J ends were trimmed by 5 bases and 12 bases, with 16 bases remaining between them. The CDR3 DNA reads TGTGCCAGTAGTCGCCGAGCTGAGGTGGAACTGTTTTTT. Translation gives CASSRRAEVELFF.

This clone has only one observation. V gene TRBV6-5 combines with J gene TRBJ2-2; D is possibly TRBD2 (7 bases). CDR1 MNHEY and CDR2 SVGAGI come from the germline V gene. With 10 bases removed from V and 4 bases from J, the gap between germline ends came to 13 bases. The CDR3 spans 13 residues. CDR3 in amino acids: CATGEGFTGELFF. CDR3 in DNA: TGTGCCACAGGGGAGGGGTTCACCGGGGAGCTGTTTTTT.

The chain uses TRBV5-1 and TRBJ2-2; 8 nucleotides agree with TRBD1. The trim removed 5 bases at V and 7 bases at J, leaving 7 bases unmatched. This CDR3 has 14 amino acids. CDR1 is SGHRS and CDR2 is YFSETQ in the germline V gene. This CDR3 reads CASRQGAPGGELFF. CDR3 nucleotides: TGCGCCAGCAGGCAGGGGGCGCCGGGCGGGGAGCTGTTTTTT.

For the CDR3, the DNA is TGCAGCGCAAGTCCGGGACACAGCTCCTACGAGCAGTACTTC. This translates into CSASPGHSSYEQYF. The V gene is TRBV29-1, the J gene TRBJ2-7, with D perhaps matching TRBD1 (6 bases). V gave up 7 bases and J gave up 0 bases, with 16 bases separating them. The CDR3 spans 14 residues. Germline V gene data show CDR1 as SQVTM and CDR2 as ANQGSEA.

The CDR3 DNA follows: TGTGCCAGCAGCTTAGGGGCCTTCTATGGCTACACCTTC. This translates into CASSLGAFYGYTF. The rearrangement joins TRBV7-9 to TRBJ1-2; D gene unclear. CDR1 and CDR2 from the germline V gene are SEHNR and FQNEAQ (reference sequence). The CDR3 has 13 residues. The ends were cut back, 1 base at V and 4 bases at J, with 7 bases in the middle.

V usage is TRBV5-3 and J usage is TRBJ1-5; 7 nucleotides agree with TRBD1. Being an ORF, TRBV5-3 has a function that is uncertain. CDR3 length equals 17 residues. V lost 6 bases, J lost 2 bases, and 14 bases stayed unmatched. In DNA, the CDR3 is TGTGCCAGAAAAACAGGGGACAGAGGGGGATGCAATCAGCCCCAGCATTTT. Its protein is CARKTGDRGGCNQPQHF.

The chain recombines TRBV18 with TRBJ2-5, with TRBD2 identical over 13 bases. The CDR3 covers 16 residues. The V gene end was trimmed by 2 bases and the J gene end by 2 bases; junction bases not matched to a gene: 2. The germline V gene has CDR1 KGHSH and CDR2 LQKENI. The CDR3 DNA reads as TGTGCCAGCTCACCAGGGACTAGCGGGATACAAGAGACCCAGTACTTC. Translation gives CASSPGTSGIQETQYF.

The chain links TRBV27 to TRBJ2-7; 7 bases map to TRBD2. Looked up from germline, CDR1 is MNHEY and CDR2 is SMNVEV (reference sequence). The CDR3 is 14 amino acids. Trimming cost V 4 bases and J 6 bases; bases outside gene matches: 9. In DNA form, the CDR3 reads TGTGCCAGCAGTTCTCCTAATGGGAGGGGCGAGCAGTACTTC. Encoded protein: CASSSPNGRGEQYF.

The chain employs TRBV11-2 and TRBJ2-5, with D possibly matching TRBD1 (6 bases). The CDR3 totals 15 residues. V was clipped by 4 bases and J by 4 bases, with 16 bases between them. Germline assignment: CDR1 SGHAT and CDR2 FQNNGV. CDR3 nucleotides: TGTGCCAGCAGCTCTGGGACATCGTCAATAGAGACCCAGTACTTC. Translated: CASSSGTSSIETQYF.

The chain carries TRBV5-1 and TRBJ2-7; TRBD2 agrees at 7 bases. V trimming: 3 bases; J trimming: 7 bases; junction bases outside the gene matches: 1. This CDR3 has 11 amino acids. Germline V gene sequence: CDR1 SGHRS, CDR2 YFSETQ. Written as DNA, the CDR3 is TGCGCCAGCAGCTGGGGGGGGGAGCAGTACTTC. It translates to CASSWGGEQYF.

The V gene is TRBV4-3, the J gene TRBJ1-1, with 9 bases fitting TRBD1. CDR1 is LGHNA, CDR2 YSLEER, per germline. The CDR3 length is 15 residues. V gave up 4 bases and J gave up 4 bases; unmatched junction bases: 7. The DNA of the CDR3 is TGCGCCAGCAGCCCTAAGTACAGGGGGCTCACTGAAGCTTTCTTT. It translates to CASSPKYRGLTEAFF.